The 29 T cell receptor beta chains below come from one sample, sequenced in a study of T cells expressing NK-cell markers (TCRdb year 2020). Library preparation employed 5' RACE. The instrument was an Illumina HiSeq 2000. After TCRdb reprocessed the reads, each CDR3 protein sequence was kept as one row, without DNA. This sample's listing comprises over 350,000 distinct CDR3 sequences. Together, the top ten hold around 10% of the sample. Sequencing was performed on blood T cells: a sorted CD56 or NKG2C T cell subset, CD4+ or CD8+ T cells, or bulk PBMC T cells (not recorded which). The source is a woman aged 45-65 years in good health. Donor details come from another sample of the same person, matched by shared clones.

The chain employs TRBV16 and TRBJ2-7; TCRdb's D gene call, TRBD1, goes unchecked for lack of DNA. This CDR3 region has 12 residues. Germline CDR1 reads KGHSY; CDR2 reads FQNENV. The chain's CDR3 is CASSPMTGEQYF. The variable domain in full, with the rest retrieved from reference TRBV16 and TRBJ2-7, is GEEVAQTPKHLVRGEGQKAKLYCAPIKGHSYVFWYQQVLKNEFKFLISFQNENVFDETGMPKERFSAKCLPNSPCSLEIQATKLEDSAVYFCASSPMTGEQYFGPGTRLTVT.

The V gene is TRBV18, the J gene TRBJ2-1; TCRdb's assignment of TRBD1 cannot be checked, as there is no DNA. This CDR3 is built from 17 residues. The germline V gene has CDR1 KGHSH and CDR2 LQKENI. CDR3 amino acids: CASSPPGDRAGYNEQFF.

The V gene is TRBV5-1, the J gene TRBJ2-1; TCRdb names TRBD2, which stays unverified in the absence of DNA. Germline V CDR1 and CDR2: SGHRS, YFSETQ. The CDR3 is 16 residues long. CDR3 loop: CASSLEAAIPYNEQFF.

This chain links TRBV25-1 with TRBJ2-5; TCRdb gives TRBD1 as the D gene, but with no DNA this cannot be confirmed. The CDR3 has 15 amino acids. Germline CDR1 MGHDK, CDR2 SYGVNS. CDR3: CASMRDRGLFETQYF. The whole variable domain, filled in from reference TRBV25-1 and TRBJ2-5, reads EADIYQTPRYLVIGTGKKITLECSQTMGHDKMYWYQQDPGMELHLIHYSYGVNSTEKGDLSSESTVSRIRTEHFPLTLESARPSHTSQYLCASMRDRGLFETQYFGPGTRLLVL.

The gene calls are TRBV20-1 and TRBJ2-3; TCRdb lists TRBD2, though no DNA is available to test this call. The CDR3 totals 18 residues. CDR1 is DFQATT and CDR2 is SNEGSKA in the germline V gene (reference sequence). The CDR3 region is CSALLIPGTSGSTDTQYF.

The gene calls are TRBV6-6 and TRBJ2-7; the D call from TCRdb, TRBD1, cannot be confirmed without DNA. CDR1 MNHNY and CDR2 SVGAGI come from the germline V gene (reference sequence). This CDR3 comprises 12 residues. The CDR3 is CASSQTGGEQYF.

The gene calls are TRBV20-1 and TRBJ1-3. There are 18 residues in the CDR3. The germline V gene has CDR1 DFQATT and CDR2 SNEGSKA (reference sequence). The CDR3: CSATVLGVSVPSGNTIYF.

CDR3 sequence: CATSDSTGTSRGTEQFF. The genes are TRBV24-1 and TRBJ2-1; TCRdb selects TRBD2, and the lack of DNA leaves this call unchecked. The CDR3 totals 17 residues. Germline CDR1 reads KGHDR; CDR2 reads SFDVKD.

CDR3: CSALLAGNNEQFF. The chain is built from TRBV20-1 and TRBJ2-1; the TCRdb call, TRBD2, lacks DNA for checking. Germline V gives CDR1 DFQATT, CDR2 SNEGSKA (reference sequence). CDR3 size: 13 residues.

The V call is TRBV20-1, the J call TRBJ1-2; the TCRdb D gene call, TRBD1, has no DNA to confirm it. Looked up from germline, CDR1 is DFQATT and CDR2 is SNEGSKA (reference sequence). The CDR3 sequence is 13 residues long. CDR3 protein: CSAKNRADTGYTF.

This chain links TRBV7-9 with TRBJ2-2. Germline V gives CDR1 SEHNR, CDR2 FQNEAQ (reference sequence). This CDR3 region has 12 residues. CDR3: CASSIGAGELFF. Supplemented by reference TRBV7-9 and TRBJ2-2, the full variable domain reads DTGVSQNPRHKITKRGQNVTFRCDPISEHNRLYWYRQTLGQGPEFLTYFQNEAQLEKSRLLSDRFSAERPKGSFSTLEIQRTEQGDSAMYLCASSIGAGELFFGEGSRLTVL.

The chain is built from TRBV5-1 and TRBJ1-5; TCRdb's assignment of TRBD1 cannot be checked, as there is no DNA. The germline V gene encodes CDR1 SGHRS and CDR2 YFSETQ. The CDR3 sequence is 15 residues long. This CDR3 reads CASSLTGQGNQPQHF.

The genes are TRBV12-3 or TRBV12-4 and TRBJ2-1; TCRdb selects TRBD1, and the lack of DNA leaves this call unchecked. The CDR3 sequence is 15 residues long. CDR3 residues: CASSFHSTGGREQFF.

This CDR3 reads CASSLASPKNTEAFF. The chain combines TRBV5-5 with TRBJ1-1. The CDR3 consists of 15 residues. Per germline, CDR1 SGHKS and CDR2 YYEKEE (reference sequence).

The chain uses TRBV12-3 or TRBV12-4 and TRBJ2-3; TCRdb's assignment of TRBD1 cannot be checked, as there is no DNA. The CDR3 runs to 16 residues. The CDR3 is CASSFSVPQNPNTQYF.

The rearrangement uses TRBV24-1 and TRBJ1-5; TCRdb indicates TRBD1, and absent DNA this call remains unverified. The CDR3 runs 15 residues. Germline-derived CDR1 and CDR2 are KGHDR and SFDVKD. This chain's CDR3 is CATAESGRINQPQHF.

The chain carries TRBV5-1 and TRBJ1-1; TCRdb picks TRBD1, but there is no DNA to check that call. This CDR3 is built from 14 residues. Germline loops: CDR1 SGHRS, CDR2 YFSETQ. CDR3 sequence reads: CASSLGQGYTEAFF.

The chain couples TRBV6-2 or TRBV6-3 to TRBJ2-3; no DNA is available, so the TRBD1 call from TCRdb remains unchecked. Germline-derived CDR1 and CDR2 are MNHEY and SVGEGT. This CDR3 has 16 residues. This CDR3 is CASRRGRQLSTDTQYF.

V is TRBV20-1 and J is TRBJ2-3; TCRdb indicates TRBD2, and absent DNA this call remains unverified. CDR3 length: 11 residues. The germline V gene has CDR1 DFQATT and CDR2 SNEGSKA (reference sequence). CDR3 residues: CSATGGDTQYF.

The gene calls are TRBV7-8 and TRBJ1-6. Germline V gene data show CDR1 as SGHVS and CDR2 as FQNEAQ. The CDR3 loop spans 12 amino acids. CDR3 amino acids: CASSRLVSPLHF.

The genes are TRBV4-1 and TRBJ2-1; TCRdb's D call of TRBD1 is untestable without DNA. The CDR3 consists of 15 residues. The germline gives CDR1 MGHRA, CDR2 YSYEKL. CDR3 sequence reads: CASSLLPGQYNEQFF.

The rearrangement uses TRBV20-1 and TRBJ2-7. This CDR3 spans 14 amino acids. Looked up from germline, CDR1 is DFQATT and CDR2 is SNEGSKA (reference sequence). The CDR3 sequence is CSARDLTSSYEQYF.

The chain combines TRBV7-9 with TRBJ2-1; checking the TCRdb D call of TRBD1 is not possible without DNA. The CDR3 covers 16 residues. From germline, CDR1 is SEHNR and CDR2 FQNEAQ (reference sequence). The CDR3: CASSLLRPSRGNEQFF.

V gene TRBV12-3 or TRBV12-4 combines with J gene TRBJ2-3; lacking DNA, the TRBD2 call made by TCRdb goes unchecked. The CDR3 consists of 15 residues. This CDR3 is CASSPEVAGADTQYF.

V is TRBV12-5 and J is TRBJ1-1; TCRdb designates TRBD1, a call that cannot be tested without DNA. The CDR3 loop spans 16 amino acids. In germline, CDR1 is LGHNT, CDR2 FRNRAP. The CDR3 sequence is CASGLGRGTGNTEAFF.

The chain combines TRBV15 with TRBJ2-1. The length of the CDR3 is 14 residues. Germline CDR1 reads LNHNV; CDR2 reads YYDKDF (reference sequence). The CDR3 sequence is CATSRVTTSHEQFF.

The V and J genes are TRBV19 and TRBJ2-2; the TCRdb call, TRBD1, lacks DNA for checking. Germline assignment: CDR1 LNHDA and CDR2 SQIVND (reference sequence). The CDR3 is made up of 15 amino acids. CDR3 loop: CASSAHRGLYGELFF. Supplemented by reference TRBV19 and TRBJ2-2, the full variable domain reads DGGITQSPKYLFRKEGQNVTLSCEQNLNHDAMYWYRQDPGQGLRLIYYSQIVNDFQKGDIAEGYSVSREKKESFPLTVTSAQKNPTAFYLCASSAHRGLYGELFFGEGSRLTVL.

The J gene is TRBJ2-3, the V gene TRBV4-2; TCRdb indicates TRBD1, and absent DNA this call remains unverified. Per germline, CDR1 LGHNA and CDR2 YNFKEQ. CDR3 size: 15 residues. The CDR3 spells CASSQEKGQTDTQYF.

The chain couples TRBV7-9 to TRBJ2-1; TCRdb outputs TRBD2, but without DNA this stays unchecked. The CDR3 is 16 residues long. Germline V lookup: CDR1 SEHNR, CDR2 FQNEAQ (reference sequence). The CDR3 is CASSSPFSGVGNEQFF.